This entry lists 18 T cell receptor beta chains sequenced from one sample in a study of cytomegalovirus exposure and HLA in healthy donors. With 60 Vbeta and 13 Jbeta primers, the PCR was carried out. TCRdb keeps only in-frame clones here, not all; method: immunoSEQ multiplex PCR. The sample includes some 110,000 clones, over 75% of them seen just once. Sequenced material: PBMCs. The receptors were gathered from a man in his 60s in good health and CMV-seropositive.

The CDR3 is CASSQTDRDSKQYF. In DNA, the CDR3 is TGTGCCAGCAGCCAGACCGACAGGGATAGTAAGCAGTACTTC. The chain joins TRBV7-7 to TRBJ2-7; 7 bases are shared with TRBD1. V shed 5 bases and J 8 bases; nucleotides not matched to a gene: 12. The germline gives CDR1 SSHAT, CDR2 FNYEAQ (reference sequence). The CDR3 has 14 amino acids.

The CDR3 region has the DNA TGTGCCATCACCACAGGGACCCTTTCCTATGGCTACACCTTC. Its protein is CAITTGTLSYGYTF. This rearrangement joins TRBV10-3 to TRBJ1-2; tentatively, D is TRBD1 (6 bases). The germline V gene encodes CDR1 ENHRY and CDR2 SYGVKD. V gave up 7 bases and J gave up 4 bases, with 16 bases separating them. The CDR3 is 14 residues long.

This clone was counted only a few times. The chain carries TRBV9 and TRBJ2-7; D remains ambiguous. This CDR3 has 14 amino acids. V was clipped by 0 bases and J by 5 bases, with 12 bases between them. Germline CDR1 is SGDLS and CDR2 is YYNGEE. The CDR3 sequence is CASSVVGTSDEQYF. The CDR3 coding sequence is TGTGCCAGCAGCGTAGTTGGCACCAGCGACGAGCAGTACTTC.

The chain couples TRBV19 to TRBJ2-3; D is perhaps TRBD1 (5 bases). The germline gives CDR1 LNHDA, CDR2 SQIVND (reference sequence). The length of the CDR3 is 11 residues. Trimming cost V 10 bases and J 6 bases, with 11 bases left between them. CDR3 nucleotide sequence: TGTGCCACCCGCTGGGGCGATACGCAGTATTTT. This encodes CATRWGDTQYF.

This chain uses TRBV7-2 with TRBJ2-7; 11 bases agree with TRBD1. Germline CDR1 reads SGHTA; CDR2 reads FQGNSA. Trimming at V came to 3 bases and at J to 2 bases, leaving 0 bases not matched to a gene. The CDR3 runs to 14 residues. Written as DNA, the CDR3 is TGTGCCAGCAGCTTGGGACAGGGGGCCTACGAGCAGTACTTC. Protein sequence: CASSLGQGAYEQYF.

This chain links TRBV23-1 with TRBJ2-2, with 8 bases that match TRBD2. TRBV23-1 is sorted into the ORF group, with uncertain function. Trimming removed 6 bases from V and 1 base from J; junction bases left unmatched: 4. The CDR3 covers 15 residues. The CDR3, as DNA: TGCGCCAGCAGCCAGGGACTAGAGAACACCGGGGAGCTGTTTTTT. This translates into CASSQGLENTGELFF.

The rearrangement joins TRBV21-1 to TRBJ1-5; TRBD1 is the table's D call and was not checked against the DNA. TRBV21-1 represents a pseudogene. The CDR3 extends over 15 amino acids. The CDR3 DNA reads TGTGCCAGCAGCAAAGGTATGGCAGGGGGCCAGCCCCAGCATTTT. Protein product: CASSKGMAGGQPQHF.

V gene TRBV27 combines with J gene TRBJ1-2; a weak D match, TRBD1 (5 bases). Deletions cut 4 bases from V and 5 bases from J, with 11 bases between. The CDR3 totals 13 residues. Germline loops: CDR1 MNHEY, CDR2 SMNVEV (reference sequence). In DNA form, the CDR3 reads TGTGCCAGCAGTTACCCCGGGGGGTATGGCTACACCTTC. Its protein is CASSYPGGYGYTF.

J is TRBJ1-2 and V is TRBV5-4, with 8 bases lining up with TRBD1. Germline V gene lookup returns CDR1 SGHNT and CDR2 YYREEE (reference sequence). V lost 5 bases and J lost 2; bases outside the gene matches: 5. The CDR3 is 14 amino acids. The DNA for the CDR3 is TGTGCCAGCAGAGCAGGGGGCGCGAACTATGGCTACACCTTC. Amino acid sequence: CASRAGGANYGYTF.

The chain is built from TRBV6-4 and TRBJ2-3, with D possibly TRBD1 on 6 matching bases. CDR1 and CDR2 (germline): MRHNA, SNTAGT. V lost 1 base and J lost 0, with 11 bases in between. There are 16 residues in the CDR3. CDR3 sequence: CASSDLPGASTDTQYF. CDR3 DNA sequence: TGTGCCAGCAGTGACTTACCAGGGGCCAGCACAGATACGCAGTATTTT.

The rearrangement links TRBV19 to TRBJ2-1; D is unclear. Germline lookup yields CDR1 LNHDA and CDR2 SQIVND (reference sequence). Trimming removed 7 bases from V and 7 bases from J, with 20 bases in between. CDR3 length: 15 amino acids. The CDR3 loop reads CASTPGAPSFNEQFF. The CDR3 bases are TGTGCCAGTACCCCCGGAGCCCCCTCATTTAATGAGCAGTTCTTC.

This clone occurred once. The chain joins TRBV9 to TRBJ2-7, with D tentatively TRBD1 (6 bases). The CDR3 runs to 15 residues. V lost 4 bases to trimming and J lost 3 bases, with 17 bases between them. CDR1 is SGDLS and CDR2 is YYNGEE in the germline V gene. DNA of the CDR3: TGTGCCAGCAGCCCGGCCCCGGACAGATACTACGAGCAGTACTTC. Its translation: CASSPAPDRYYEQYF.

The gene calls are TRBV18 and TRBJ1-5; 8 bases are a match to TRBD1. V lost 6 bases to trimming and J lost 7 bases; unmatched junction nucleotides: 14. Per germline, CDR1 KGHSH and CDR2 LQKENI. This CDR3 is 16 amino acids long. DNA for the CDR3: TGTGCCAGCTCCCCGACCGCAGGGGGCTCGTTGCAGCCCCAGCATTTT. Protein sequence: CASSPTAGGSLQPQHF.

The chain employs TRBV4-2 and TRBJ2-5; no clear D. Germline CDR1 reads LGHNA; CDR2 reads YNFKEQ. This CDR3 contains 12 residues. V dropped 0 bases and J dropped 13 bases, with 12 bases sitting between them. The CDR3 DNA sequence: TGTGCCAGCAGCCAAGATTCTACTGGTCCGTACTTC. Amino acids: CASSQDSTGPYF.

The genes are TRBV5-4 and TRBJ1-2; TRBD1 matches at 8 bases. The CDR3 length is 13 residues. Germline V lookup: CDR1 SGHNT, CDR2 YYREEE (reference sequence). Germline trimming cut 3 bases from V and 11 bases from J; bases unmatched to any gene: 9. CDR3 in DNA: TGTGCCAGCAGCTCCCGGGACAGGTCCGGTTACACCTTC. This sequence encodes CASSSRDRSGYTF.

The rearrangement links TRBV27 to TRBJ1-2, with D uncertain. The germline V gene has CDR1 MNHEY and CDR2 SMNVEV (reference sequence). This CDR3 is 18 amino acids long. Trimming removed 3 bases at V and 4 bases at J, with 24 bases between. The CDR3 DNA reads as TGTGCCAGCAGTTTCCGTCCATGGAGGGTCGACACCATCTATGGCTACACCTTC. This gives the protein CASSFRPWRVDTIYGYTF.

The chain carries TRBV27 and TRBJ2-7, with TRBD2 as a possible D gene (7 bases). Trimming pared 6 bases from V and 11 bases from J, leaving 17 bases between. Germline V gene lookup returns CDR1 MNHEY and CDR2 SMNVEV (reference sequence). This CDR3 contains 12 residues. CDR3 coding DNA: TGTGCCAGCAGCTACGAAGGGGGGGTGGAGTACTTC. It specifies CASSYEGGVEYF.

This clone is a singleton in its sample. This chain joins TRBV6-5 and TRBJ2-7; TRBD1 agrees at 7 bases. The CDR3 spans 13 residues. Looked up from germline, CDR1 is MNHEY and CDR2 is SVGAGI. V gave up 5 bases and J gave up 4 bases; unmatched junction bases: 5. The CDR3 loop is CASSNDRVYEQYF. The CDR3 region has the DNA TGTGCCAGCAGTAATGACAGGGTGTACGAGCAGTACTTC.